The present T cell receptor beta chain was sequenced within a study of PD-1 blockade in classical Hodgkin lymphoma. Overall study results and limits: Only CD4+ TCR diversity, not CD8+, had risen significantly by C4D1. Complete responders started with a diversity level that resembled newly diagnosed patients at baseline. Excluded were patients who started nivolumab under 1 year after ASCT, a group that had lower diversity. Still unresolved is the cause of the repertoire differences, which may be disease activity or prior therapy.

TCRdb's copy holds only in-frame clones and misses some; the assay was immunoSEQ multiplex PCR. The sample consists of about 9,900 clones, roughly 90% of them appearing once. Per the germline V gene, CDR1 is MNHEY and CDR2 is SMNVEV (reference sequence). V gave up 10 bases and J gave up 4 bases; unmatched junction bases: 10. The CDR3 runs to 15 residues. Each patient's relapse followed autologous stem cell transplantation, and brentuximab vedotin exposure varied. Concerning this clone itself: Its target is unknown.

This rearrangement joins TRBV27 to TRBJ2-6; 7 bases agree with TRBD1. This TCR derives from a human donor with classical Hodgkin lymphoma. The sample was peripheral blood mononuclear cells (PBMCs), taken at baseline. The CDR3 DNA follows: TGTGCCACCAGGCGAATAGGGGGCGGGGCCAACGTCCTGACTTTC. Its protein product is CATRRIGGGANVLTF.